The rows below give T cell receptor beta chains drawn from one sample of a study of blood T cell repertoires in COVID-19. The table came from immunoSEQ multiplex PCR; TCRdb's copy has only in-frame clones and leaves some out. Of around 270,000 clones detected, roughly 86% appear once; the ten largest clones hold less than 3%. The source material was peripheral blood. The receptors originated from a woman in her forties or fifties with acute or convalescent COVID-19. Both conserved end residues are part of each CDR3. The order of the fields is V gene, J gene, clone size, D gene, CDR3 DNA, CDR3 protein. The D gene is left open where the match is weak. Clone size is not always given. Where it is, it says once, few, many or a class for expanded clones.

V gene: TRBV9; J gene: TRBJ1-2; clone size: -; D gene: -; CDR3 DNA: TGTGCCAGCAGCGTAGGGACAGCTAACTATGGCTACACCTTC; CDR3 protein: CASSVGTANYGYTF
V gene: TRBV2; J gene: TRBJ2-5; clone size: -; D gene: -; CDR3 DNA: TGTGCCAGCAGTGAATCCCAGGGACAAGAGACCCAGTACTTC; CDR3 protein: CASSESQGQETQYF
V gene: TRBV5-1; J gene: TRBJ2-2; clone size: -; D gene: TRBD2; CDR3 DNA: TGCGCCAGCAGCTTGGAGGGACTAGTATCCGGGGAGCTGTTTTTT; CDR3 protein: CASSLEGLVSGELFF
V gene: TRBV5-4; J gene: TRBJ1-1; clone size: -; D gene: TRBD1; CDR3 DNA: TGTGCCAGCAGCTCGGGGACAGGGGGCACCCTAAGGCCCACTGAAGCTTTCTTT; CDR3 protein: CASSSGTGGTLRPTEAFF
V gene: TRBV6-5; J gene: TRBJ2-7; clone size: -; D gene: TRBD1; CDR3 DNA: TGTGCCAGCAGTTCCTCGAACGACAGGGGGCACTACGAGCAGTACTTC; CDR3 protein: CASSSSNDRGHYEQYF
V gene: TRBV7-2; J gene: TRBJ2-7; clone size: -; D gene: TRBD1; CDR3 DNA: TGTGCCAGCAGCCTAACCCGGGACAGGGGCGAGCAGTACTTC; CDR3 protein: CASSLTRDRGEQYF
V gene: TRBV5-1; J gene: TRBJ1-2; clone size: -; D gene: TRBD1; CDR3 DNA: TGCGCCAGCAGCTTGGGACAGGGGCTCTATGGCTACACCTTC; CDR3 protein: CASSLGQGLYGYTF
V gene: TRBV7-2; J gene: TRBJ1-4; clone size: -; D gene: TRBD1; CDR3 DNA: TGTGCCAGCAGCTCGAATTTAGGGGGCTGGGTTGAAAAACTGTTTTTT; CDR3 protein: CASSSNLGGWVEKLFF
V gene: TRBV27; J gene: TRBJ2-1; clone size: -; D gene: TRBD2; CDR3 DNA: TGTGCCAGCAGTCTCGGGTCTAGGAGGGAGGGATACAATGAGCAGTTCTTC; CDR3 protein: CASSLGSRREGYNEQFF
V gene: TRBV18; J gene: TRBJ1-1; clone size: -; D gene: -; CDR3 DNA: TGTGCCAGCTCACCCTTCGAGGGCAAGGAAGCTTTCTTT; CDR3 protein: CASSPFEGKEAFF
V gene: TRBV4-2; J gene: TRBJ2-3; clone size: -; D gene: -; CDR3 DNA: TGTGCCAGCAGCCAATATCAGGGTACAGATACGCAGTATTTT; CDR3 protein: CASSQYQGTDTQYF
V gene: TRBV2; J gene: TRBJ2-5; clone size: -; D gene: -; CDR3 DNA: TGTGCCAGCAGTGATCGGGGGGAGACCCAGTACTTC; CDR3 protein: CASSDRGETQYF
V gene: TRBV29-1; J gene: TRBJ2-7; clone size: -; D gene: TRBD1; CDR3 DNA: TGCAGCGTTGTCACAGGGGTCTACGAGCAGTACTTC; CDR3 protein: CSVVTGVYEQYF
V gene: TRBV18; J gene: TRBJ2-5; clone size: -; D gene: TRBD1; CDR3 DNA: TGTGCCAGCTCATCAGAGGACAGGGGCGACTTC; CDR3 protein: CASSSEDRGDF
V gene: TRBV15; J gene: TRBJ1-5; clone size: -; D gene: TRBD1; CDR3 DNA: TGTGCCACCACCTTGACAGGGATCGGCAATCAGCCCCAGCATTTT; CDR3 protein: CATTLTGIGNQPQHF
V gene: TRBV7-2; J gene: TRBJ1-6; clone size: -; D gene: TRBD1; CDR3 DNA: TGTGCCAGCAGCTTGGGACAGGGGTCTTCACCCCTCCACTTT; CDR3 protein: CASSLGQGSSPLHF
V gene: TRBV4-1; J gene: TRBJ1-1; clone size: -; D gene: -; CDR3 DNA: TGCGCCAGCAGCCCCCCAGCCCGGGTGGCTGAAGCTTTCTTT; CDR3 protein: CASSPPARVAEAFF
V gene: TRBV28; J gene: TRBJ1-1; clone size: -; D gene: TRBD1; CDR3 DNA: TGTGCCAGCAGCCGGACAGGGGGTATGAACACTGAAGCTTTCTTT; CDR3 protein: CASSRTGGMNTEAFF
V gene: TRBV7-9; J gene: TRBJ1-4; clone size: few; D gene: TRBD1; CDR3 DNA: TGTGCCAGCCGCAGTCGTGTCGGGACAGGTAGTGAAAAACTGTTTTTT; CDR3 protein: CASRSRVGTGSEKLFF
V gene: TRBV6-5; J gene: TRBJ2-5; clone size: -; D gene: -; CDR3 DNA: TGTGCCAGCAGCGGAGGGCGGCTCCAAGAGACCCAGTACTTC; CDR3 protein: CASSGGRLQETQYF
V gene: TRBV4-1; J gene: TRBJ1-2; clone size: -; D gene: TRBD1; CDR3 DNA: TGCGCCAGCAGCCGCAACGACAGGGGCTATGGCTACACCTTC; CDR3 protein: CASSRNDRGYGYTF
V gene: TRBV28; J gene: TRBJ1-2; clone size: -; D gene: TRBD1; CDR3 DNA: TGTGCCAGCAGTTTATGGGGACAGGCCGATGGCTACACCTTC; CDR3 protein: CASSLWGQADGYTF
V gene: TRBV6-4; J gene: TRBJ2-1; clone size: few; D gene: TRBD2; CDR3 DNA: TGTGCCAGCAGTGACTCGGCTAGCGGGGACTCCGAGGAGCAGTTCTTC; CDR3 protein: CASSDSASGDSEEQFF
V gene: TRBV7-9; J gene: TRBJ1-4; clone size: -; D gene: -; CDR3 DNA: TGTGCCAGCAGCTTACCGGGAGGTAATGAAAAACTGTTTTTT; CDR3 protein: CASSLPGGNEKLFF
V gene: TRBV6-5; J gene: TRBJ1-4; clone size: -; D gene: -; CDR3 DNA: TGTGCCAGCAGTTCCACGACAGGTGTAATGTTTTTT; CDR3 protein: CASSSTTGVMFF
V gene: TRBV28; J gene: TRBJ1-4; clone size: -; D gene: -; CDR3 DNA: TGTGCCACCCAAAATGAAAAACTGTTTTTT; CDR3 protein: CATQNEKLFF
V gene: TRBV29-1; J gene: TRBJ1-4; clone size: -; D gene: -; CDR3 DNA: TGCAGCGTTGTAGTTGGAGCAATTAATGAAAAACTGTTTTTT; CDR3 protein: CSVVVGAINEKLFF
V gene: TRBV11-2; J gene: TRBJ1-2; clone size: -; D gene: -; CDR3 DNA: TGTGCCAGCAGCTCACAGGGTAACTATGGCTACACCTTC; CDR3 protein: CASSSQGNYGYTF
V gene: TRBV4-3; J gene: TRBJ2-7; clone size: -; D gene: TRBD1; CDR3 DNA: TGCGCCAGCAGCCAAGATAACCACAGGGGTTCCTACGAGCAGTACTTC; CDR3 protein: CASSQDNHRGSYEQYF
V gene: TRBV7-9; J gene: TRBJ1-2; clone size: few; D gene: TRBD1; CDR3 DNA: TGTGCCAGCAGCTTAACAACGGGACAGGGGGGAAGTGGCTACACCTTC; CDR3 protein: CASSLTTGQGGSGYTF
V gene: TRBV10-3; J gene: TRBJ2-7; clone size: -; D gene: TRBD2; CDR3 DNA: TGTGCCATCAGTGGAGCGGGAGGGAACGACGAGCAGTACTTC; CDR3 protein: CAISGAGGNDEQYF
V gene: TRBV2; J gene: TRBJ2-1; clone size: -; D gene: -; CDR3 DNA: TGTGCCAGCGACAGGCAAGGGCCGACTGGGGAGCAGTTCTTC; CDR3 protein: CASDRQGPTGEQFF
V gene: TRBV7-2; J gene: TRBJ2-3; clone size: -; D gene: TRBD1; CDR3 DNA: TGTGCCAGCAGCTTAAGGGGACCAGGACAGGGCACAGATACGCAGTATTTT; CDR3 protein: CASSLRGPGQGTDTQYF
V gene: TRBV28; J gene: TRBJ1-3; clone size: -; D gene: -; CDR3 DNA: TGTGCCAGCAGCAACGATTTGAGGCATTTT; CDR3 protein: CASSNDLRHF
V gene: TRBV29-1; J gene: TRBJ2-7; clone size: once; D gene: TRBD1; CDR3 DNA: TGCAGCGTTGAGGGACAGGGGGCCGAGCAGTACTTC; CDR3 protein: CSVEGQGAEQYF